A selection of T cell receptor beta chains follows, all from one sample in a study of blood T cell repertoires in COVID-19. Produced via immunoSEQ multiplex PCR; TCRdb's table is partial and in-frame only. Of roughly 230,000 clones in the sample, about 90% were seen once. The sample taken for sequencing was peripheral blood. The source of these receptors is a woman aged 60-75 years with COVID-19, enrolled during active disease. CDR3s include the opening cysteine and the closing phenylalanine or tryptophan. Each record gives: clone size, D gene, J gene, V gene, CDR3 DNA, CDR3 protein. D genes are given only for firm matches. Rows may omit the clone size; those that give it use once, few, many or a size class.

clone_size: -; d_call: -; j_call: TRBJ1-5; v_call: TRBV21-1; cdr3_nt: TGTGCCAGCAGCATGGGACAGGGGATCGGCAATCAGCCCCAGCATTTT; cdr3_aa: CASSMGQGIGNQPQHF
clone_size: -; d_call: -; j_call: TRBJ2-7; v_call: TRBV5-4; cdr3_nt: TGTGCCAGCAGTTTTGGGGGCAGGGACCCTCCGGGCGAGCAGTACTTC; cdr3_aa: CASSFGGRDPPGEQYF
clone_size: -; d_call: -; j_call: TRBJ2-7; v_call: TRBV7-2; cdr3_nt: TGTGCCAGCAGCTCTCCGGGCTCCTACGAGCAGTACTTC; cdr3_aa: CASSSPGSYEQYF
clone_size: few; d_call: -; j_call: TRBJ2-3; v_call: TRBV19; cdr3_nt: TGTGCCAGTAGATCAGTCTATAGCGTAGGCACAGATACGCAGTATTTT; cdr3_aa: CASRSVYSVGTDTQYF
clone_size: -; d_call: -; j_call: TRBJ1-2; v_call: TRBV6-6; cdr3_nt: TGTGCCAGCACGAGAGAGCCGAACTATGGCTACACCTTC; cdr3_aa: CASTREPNYGYTF
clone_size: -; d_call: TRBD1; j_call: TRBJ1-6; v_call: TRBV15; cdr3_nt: TGTGCCACCAGCACCATGACAGGGTTTGATTCACCCCTCCACTTT; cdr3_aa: CATSTMTGFDSPLHF
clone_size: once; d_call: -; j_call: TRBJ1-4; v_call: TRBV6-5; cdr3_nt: TGTGCCAGCAGAGGAGGAGGCGAGGGTGAAAAACTGTTTTTT; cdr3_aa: CASRGGGEGEKLFF
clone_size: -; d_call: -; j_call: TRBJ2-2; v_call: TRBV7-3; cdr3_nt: TGTGCCAGCAGCTTAACGGGCGGCAGGACTCGGGAGCTGTTTTTT; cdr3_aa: CASSLTGGRTRELFF
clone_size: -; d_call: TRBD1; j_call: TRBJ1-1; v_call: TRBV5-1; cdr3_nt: TGCGCCAGCAGCTCCGAGACAGGGCTGAACACTGAAGCTTTCTTT; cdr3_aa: CASSSETGLNTEAFF
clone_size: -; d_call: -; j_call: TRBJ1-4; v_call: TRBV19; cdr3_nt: TGTGCCAGTAGCCCGGTACCGTATACTAATGAAAAACTGTTTTTT; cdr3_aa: CASSPVPYTNEKLFF
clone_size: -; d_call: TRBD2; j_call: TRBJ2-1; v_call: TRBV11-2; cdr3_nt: TGTGCCAGCAGCTCCGGGACTAGCTCTTCCCACTCCTACAGTGAGCAGTTCTTC; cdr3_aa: CASSSGTSSSHSYSEQFF
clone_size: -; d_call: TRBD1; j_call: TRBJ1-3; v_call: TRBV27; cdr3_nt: TGTGCCAGCAGAACAGGGGTTGGAAACACCATATATTTT; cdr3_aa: CASRTGVGNTIYF
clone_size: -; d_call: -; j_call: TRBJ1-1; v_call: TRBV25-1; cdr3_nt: TGTGCCAGCACGGGGAGGGGATGGGACACTGAAGCTTTCTTT; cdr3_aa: CASTGRGWDTEAFF
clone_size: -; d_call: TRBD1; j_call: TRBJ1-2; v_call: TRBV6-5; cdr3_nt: TGTGCCAGCAGTCAAAACTTCCGGGACAGCTATGGCTACACCTTC; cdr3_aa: CASSQNFRDSYGYTF
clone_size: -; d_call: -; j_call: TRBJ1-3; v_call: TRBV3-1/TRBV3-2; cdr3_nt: TGTGCCAGCAGCCAAGCCTCTCGAGAAGCGACCATATATTTT; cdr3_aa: CASSQASREATIYF
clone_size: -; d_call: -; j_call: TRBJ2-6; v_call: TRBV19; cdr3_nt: TGTGCCAGTAGTGTACAGGGCCCCTTAACCTCTGGGGCCAACGTCCTGACTTTC; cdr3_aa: CASSVQGPLTSGANVLTF
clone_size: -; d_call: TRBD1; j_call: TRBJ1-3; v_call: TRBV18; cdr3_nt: TGTGCCAGCTCACATGACAGGGGCCTCCGAAACACCATATATTTT; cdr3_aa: CASSHDRGLRNTIYF
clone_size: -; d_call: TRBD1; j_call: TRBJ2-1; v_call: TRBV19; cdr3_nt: TGTGCCAGTAGTCCTCCCCCCGGACAGGGAGATTACAATGAGCAGTTCTTC; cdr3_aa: CASSPPPGQGDYNEQFF
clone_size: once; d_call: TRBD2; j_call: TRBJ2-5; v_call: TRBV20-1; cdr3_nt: TGCAGTGCTAGTCTCGGGGGGGCCGGAGAGACCCAGTACTTC; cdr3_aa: CSASLGGAGETQYF